These 16 T cell receptor beta chains share one sample of origin, sequenced in a study of response to subunit inactivated influenza vaccine. TCRdb re-analysed the RT-PCR reads in MiXCR, keeping a single row per CDR3 protein. The sample contains 500,000 to 650,000 distinct CDR3 sequences, 6.5% to 8% of which appear only once. The specimen was PBMCs from blood, collected roughly 24 months after vaccination. Receptor source: a man aged 45-69 years who received an inactivated influenza vaccine.

This chain uses TRBV9 with TRBJ2-5, with 10 bases identical to TRBD2. With 3 bases clipped from V and 7 bases from J, the junction kept 18 bases outside the gene matches. CDR3 size: 18 residues. The germline gives CDR1 SGDLS, CDR2 YYNGEE. This chain's CDR3 is CASSATGTSELLGRTQYF. CDR3 bases: TGTGCCAGCAGCGCCACCGGGACTAGCGAACTACTCGGGAGGACCCAGTACTTC.

In this sample, this clonotype turned up many times. The J gene is TRBJ2-1, the V gene TRBV20-1; TRBD2 matches 12 bases. CDR3 length equals 17 residues. Germline V CDR1 and CDR2: DFQATT, SNEGSKA (reference sequence). V shed 0 bases, J shed 9 bases, and the junction held 12 bases outside the gene matches. This CDR3 is CSARDILAGGPGSEQFF. DNA for the CDR3: TGCAGTGCTAGAGATATACTAGCGGGAGGCCCGGGGAGTGAGCAGTTCTTC.

The table lists this clonotype with a few counts. The rearrangement links TRBV4-3 to TRBJ1-1, with TRBD1 matching 7 bases. V trimming: 3 bases; J trimming: 10 bases; junction bases outside the gene matches: 11. The V gene's germline CDR1 is LGHNA and CDR2 YSLEER. The CDR3 loop spans 14 amino acids. The CDR3 DNA reads as TGCGCCAGCAGCCAGGACAGGTGGGTTGGAGTAGCTTTCTTT. The encoded protein is CASSQDRWVGVAFF.

This chain joins TRBV6-2 or TRBV6-3 and TRBJ2-3, with D hard to call. Trimming pared 7 bases from V and 0 bases from J, leaving 11 bases between. Germline CDR1 and CDR2: MNHEY and SVGEGT. The CDR3 extends over 14 amino acids. CDR3 in DNA: TGTGCCAGCACTACGTGGGGTAGCACAGATACGCAGTATTTT. It encodes CASTTWGSTDTQYF.

The chain couples TRBV20-1 to TRBJ2-5, with D perhaps matching TRBD1 (6 bases). The germline gives CDR1 DFQATT, CDR2 SNEGSKA (reference sequence). The V gene lost 0 bases and the J gene lost 1 base, with 15 bases spanning the gap. The CDR3 sequence is 16 residues long. The CDR3 loop reads CSARDPGTGRQETQYF. The CDR3 nucleotides read TGCAGTGCTAGAGATCCGGGAACAGGGCGCCAAGAGACCCAGTACTTC.

The CDR3 here is CASTPQRRSTDTQYF. For the CDR3, the DNA is TGTGCCAGCACTCCCCAGCGGAGAAGCACAGATACGCAGTATTTT. The V and J genes are TRBV2 and TRBJ2-3; TRBD2 is a possible D gene (5 bases). V was clipped by 7 bases and J by 0 bases, with 14 bases between them. The CDR3 covers 15 residues. Per the germline V gene, CDR1 is SNHLY and CDR2 is FYNNEI.

The CDR3 loop is CASSLGYTSTDTQYF. For the CDR3, the DNA is TGTGCCAGCAGCTTAGGATATACTAGCACAGATACGCAGTATTTT. The J gene is TRBJ2-3, the V gene TRBV7-2; no definite D call. CDR1 SGHTA and CDR2 FQGNSA come from the germline V gene. The CDR3 totals 15 residues. The V end lost 1 base, the J end lost 0 bases, and 8 bases lay between the germline ends.

This clonotype appeared many times. The chain carries TRBV6-2 or TRBV6-3 and TRBJ2-1; tentatively, D is TRBD1 or TRBD2 (7 bases each). The V and J ends lost 9 bases and 4 bases respectively, with 13 bases between them. The germline V gene encodes CDR1 MNHEY and CDR2 SVGEGT. CDR3 length: 13 residues. The chain's CDR3 is CASCQGGYNEQFF. CDR3 in DNA: TGTGCCAGTTGTCAGGGGGGGTACAATGAGCAGTTCTTC.

This clonotype has a count of ten or more. The chain joins TRBV12-3 or TRBV12-4 to TRBJ1-6; TRBD1 aligns across 8 bases. V lost 3 bases, J lost 6 bases, and 1 base stayed unmatched. The length of the CDR3 is 14 residues. The CDR3: CASSLQGANSPLHF. The CDR3 region has the DNA TGTGCCAGCAGTTTGCAGGGGGCTAATTCACCCCTCCACTTT.

The chain carries TRBV6-6 and TRBJ2-2; D gene uncertain. The CDR3 runs to 14 residues. Germline V lookup: CDR1 MNHNY, CDR2 SVGAGI (reference sequence). V dropped 4 bases and J dropped 4 bases, with 10 bases sitting between them. For the CDR3, the DNA is TGTGCCAGCAGTTTTCAGAGGACCACCGGGGAGCTGTTTTTT. This gives the protein CASSFQRTTGELFF.

This clonotype was found a few times. The chain has TRBV5-1 and TRBJ2-7; 7 bases are a match to TRBD1. This CDR3 contains 15 residues. V lost 0 bases and J lost 1; bases outside the gene matches: 4. Germline CDR1 is SGHRS and CDR2 is YFSETQ. CDR3 in DNA: TGCGCCAGCAGCTTGGAGACAGGGAAGTCCTACGAGCAGTACTTC. Protein product: CASSLETGKSYEQYF.

The chain links TRBV10-3 to TRBJ1-3; D gene unclear. V shed 6 bases and J shed 0 bases, with 9 bases lying between them. Germline CDR1 reads ENHRY; CDR2 reads SYGVKD. The CDR3 covers 14 residues. The CDR3 loop is CAISLGPSGNTIYF. CDR3 nucleotides: TGTGCCATCAGCCTCGGGCCCTCTGGAAACACCATATATTTT.

This chain connects TRBV4-1 to TRBJ2-3; D uncertain. V shed 3 bases and J shed 2 bases, with 3 bases lying between them. The CDR3 sequence is 12 residues long. Germline-derived CDR1 and CDR2 are MGHRA and YSYEKL. The CDR3 DNA is TGCGCCAGCAGCCATCACACAGATACGCAGTATTTT. Protein product: CASSHHTDTQYF.

This clonotype appeared many times. The V and J genes are TRBV12-3 or TRBV12-4 and TRBJ2-1, with 8 bases matching TRBD2. J lost 7 bases, V lost 6 bases, and 5 bases had no gene match. The CDR3 spans 13 residues. Written as DNA, the CDR3 is TGTGCCAGCAGGGGACTAGGTGCAAATGAGCAGTTCTTC. Its translation: CASRGLGANEQFF.

This clonotype was detected many times. This chain connects TRBV5-1 to TRBJ2-7; TRBD2 might be the D (6 bases). V dropped 4 bases and J dropped 2 bases, with 13 bases sitting between them. The CDR3 is 14 amino acids. Germline V CDR1 and CDR2: SGHRS, YFSETQ. CDR3 coding DNA: TGCGCCAGCAGCGTCACTAGCACCACCTACGAGCAGTACTTC. It is translated as CASSVTSTTYEQYF.

The V call is TRBV5-1, the J call TRBJ2-3; TRBD2 matches at 9 bases. Germline CDR1 and CDR2: SGHRS and YFSETQ. The trim removed 0 bases at V and 1 base at J, leaving 6 bases unmatched. This CDR3 contains 17 residues. The CDR3 sequence is CASSLDPLAGGTDTQYF. The CDR3 region has the DNA TGCGCCAGCAGCTTGGACCCCTTAGCGGGAGGCACAGATACGCAGTATTTT.